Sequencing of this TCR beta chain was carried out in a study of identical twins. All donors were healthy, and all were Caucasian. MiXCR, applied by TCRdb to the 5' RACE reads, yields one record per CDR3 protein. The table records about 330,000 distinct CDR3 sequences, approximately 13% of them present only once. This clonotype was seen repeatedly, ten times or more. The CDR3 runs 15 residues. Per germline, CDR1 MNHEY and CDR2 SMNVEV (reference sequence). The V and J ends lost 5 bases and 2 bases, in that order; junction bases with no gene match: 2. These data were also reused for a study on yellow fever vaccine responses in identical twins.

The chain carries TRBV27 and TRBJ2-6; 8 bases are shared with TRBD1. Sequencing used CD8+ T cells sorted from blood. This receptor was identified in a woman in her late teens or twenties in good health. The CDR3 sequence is CASSKDRAGANVLTF. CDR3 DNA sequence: TGTGCCAGCAGTAAGGACAGGGCTGGGGCCAACGTCCTGACTTTC.